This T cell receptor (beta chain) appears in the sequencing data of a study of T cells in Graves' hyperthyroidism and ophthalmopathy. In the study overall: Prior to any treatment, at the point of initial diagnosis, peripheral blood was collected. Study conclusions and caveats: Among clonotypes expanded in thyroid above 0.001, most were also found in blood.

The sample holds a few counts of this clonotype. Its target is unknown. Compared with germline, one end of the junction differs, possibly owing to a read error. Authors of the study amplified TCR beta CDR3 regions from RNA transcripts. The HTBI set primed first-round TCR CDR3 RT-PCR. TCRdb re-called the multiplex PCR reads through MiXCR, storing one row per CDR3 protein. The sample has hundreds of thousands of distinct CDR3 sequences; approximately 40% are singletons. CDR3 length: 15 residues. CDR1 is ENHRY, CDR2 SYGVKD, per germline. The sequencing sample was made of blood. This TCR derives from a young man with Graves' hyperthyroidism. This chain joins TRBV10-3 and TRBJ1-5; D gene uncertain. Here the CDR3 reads CASSYEGILDQPQHF. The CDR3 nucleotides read TGTGCCAGCAGTTACGAGGGAATTCTCGATCAGCCCCAGCATTTT.